One and the same sample provided the 18 T cell receptor beta chains below, sequenced in a study of blood T cells in healthy people across ages. Using a J-beta primer mix together with a sample-barcoded 5' primer, a second PCR was run for about 6 to 12 cycles. TCRdb reprocessed the 5' RACE reads via MiXCR and lists one record per CDR3 protein. This sample yields approximately 780,000 distinct CDR3 sequences, of which 20% to 30% are seen a single time; 3% belongs to the top ten. This sample was shared with a second study, whose subject was T cells of mothers and their children.

The sequenced sample was blood. The receptors shown here come from a boy under 18 in good health.

The chain employs TRBV6-1 and TRBJ2-5; 8 bases are shared with TRBD2. The trim removed 3 bases at V and 2 bases at J, leaving 8 bases unmatched. CDR1 and CDR2 from the germline V gene are MNHNS and SASEGT. CDR3 size: 16 residues. CDR3 residues: CASSEGAGAHQETQYF. Written as DNA, the CDR3 is TGTGCCAGCAGTGAGGGAGCGGGGGCCCATCAAGAGACCCAGTACTTC.

The table lists this clonotype with a few counts. Germline is not matched at one junction end, which may reflect a read error. The V gene is TRBV28, the J gene TRBJ2-7; either TRBD1 or TRBD2 may supply D (5 bases each). This CDR3 has 14 residues. Germline CDR1 reads MDHEN; CDR2 reads SYDVKM. The CDR3 DNA reads as TGTGCCAGAAGTTTCGTCCCTCGGGGCAGACCCAAAAGCTTC. Translated: CARSFVPRGRPKSF.

The chain couples TRBV7-8 to TRBJ1-1; 7 bases agree with TRBD1. The CDR3 contains 13 residues. Germline CDR1 SGHVS, CDR2 FQNEAQ. V lost 4 bases, J lost 8 bases, and 7 bases stayed unmatched. CDR3: CASSWGRGMEAFF. DNA for the CDR3: TGTGCCAGCAGCTGGGGCAGGGGGATGGAAGCTTTCTTT.

The chain recombines TRBV7-2 with TRBJ2-7; D gene ambiguous. The end of the DNA aligns better with TRBJ2-5, so the J call may be wrong. The V gene's germline CDR1 is SGHTA and CDR2 FQGNSA. The CDR3 length is 14 residues. The CDR3 here is CASSLKQPKKTQYF. The CDR3 DNA is TGTGCCAGCAGCTTGAAACAGCCCAAGAAGACCCAGTACTTC.

This clonotype came up a few times. The V and J genes are TRBV28 and TRBJ1-4; the D gene is possibly TRBD1 (5 bases). Germline V lookup: CDR1 MDHEN, CDR2 SYDVKM. The CDR3 length is 14 residues. Trimming pared 6 bases from V and 4 bases from J, leaving 12 bases between. CDR3 DNA sequence: TGTGCCAGCAGCCTACCAGGGAGTAATGAAAAACTGTTTTTT. This translates into CASSLPGSNEKLFF.

V usage is TRBV25-1 and J usage is TRBJ1-1, with D maybe TRBD1 (5 bases). Trimming took off 4 bases at V and 0 bases at J, with 12 bases between the two ends. Germline values: CDR1 MGHDK, CDR2 SYGVNS. The CDR3 runs to 15 residues. The CDR3 sequence: CASSVDSNMNTEAFF. The CDR3 nucleotides are TGTGCCAGCAGTGTTGACAGTAACATGAACACTGAAGCTTTCTTT.

The rearrangement links TRBV5-1 to TRBJ2-5; 11 bases are a match to TRBD2. Germline values: CDR1 SGHRS, CDR2 YFSETQ. V was pared by 6 bases and J by 4 bases, with 5 bases of the junction left unmatched. CDR3 length: 14 residues. CDR3 sequence reads: CASKGLAVSETQYF. CDR3 in DNA: TGCGCCAGCAAGGGACTAGCGGTATCAGAGACCCAGTACTTC.

Comments on this clonotype: At one boundary the junction diverges from the germline segment, which might be a read error. The rearrangement uses TRBV20-1 and TRBJ2-5; maybe TRBD2 (5 bases). The CDR3 extends over 14 amino acids. Germline values: CDR1 DFQATT, CDR2 SNEGSKA (reference sequence). CDR3 coding DNA: TGCAGTACTAGAATGGCTAGTTCCCAAGAGACCCAGTACTTC. Protein sequence: CSTRMASSQETQYF.

V gene TRBV24-1 combines with J gene TRBJ2-1; TRBD1 matches 8 bases. With 7 bases clipped from V and 9 bases from J, the junction kept 7 bases outside the gene matches. Per germline, CDR1 KGHDR and CDR2 SFDVKD. The CDR3 length is 13 residues. This CDR3 reads CATRPPGGGEQFF. The CDR3 region has the DNA TGTGCCACCAGACCCCCAGGGGGCGGTGAGCAGTTCTTC.

This clonotype was seen more than once but under ten times. The chain couples TRBV6-1 to TRBJ2-5, with TRBD2 as a possible D gene (5 bases). This CDR3 is 16 amino acids long. V was shortened by 0 bases and J by 6 bases, with 17 bases between the two germline ends. Per the germline V gene, CDR1 is MNHNS and CDR2 is SASEGT. CDR3 DNA sequence: TGTGCCAGCAGTGAAGCTTTCGATACTAGGAGACAGACCCAGTACTTC. It specifies CASSEAFDTRRQTQYF.

The chain combines TRBV11-2 with TRBJ2-1; no clear D. The length of the CDR3 is 16 residues. Trimming removed 5 bases at V and 0 bases at J, with 14 bases between. CDR1 and CDR2 from the germline V gene are SGHAT and FQNNGV. The CDR3 DNA reads TGTGCCAGCAGCCTGGATAGATATTCCTCCTACAATGAGCAGTTCTTC. Protein sequence: CASSLDRYSSYNEQFF.

V usage is TRBV12-3 or TRBV12-4 and J usage is TRBJ2-1; maybe TRBD2 (5 bases). The CDR3 covers 16 residues. V lost 7 bases and J 0 bases, leaving 16 bases between the germline ends. DNA of the CDR3: TGTGCCAGCACTGCTCCGGGGATTAGCTCCTACAATGAGCAGTTCTTC. Translation gives CASTAPGISSYNEQFF.

This clonotype has more than one count but fewer than ten. The chain employs TRBV5-4 and TRBJ2-5; 7 nucleotides match TRBD2. The CDR3 is 16 amino acids. The germline CDR1 and CDR2 sequences are SGHNT and YYREEE (reference sequence). Trimming removed 4 bases from V and 3 bases from J; junction bases left unmatched: 12. CDR3 amino acids: CASSPWGGAGEETQYF. CDR3 DNA: TGTGCCAGCAGCCCCTGGGGAGGGGCAGGAGAAGAGACCCAGTACTTC.

This sequence joins TRBV2 and TRBJ2-1, with 7 bases that match TRBD1. Germline V gene data show CDR1 as SNHLY and CDR2 as FYNNEI. The CDR3 runs 16 residues. The J segment lost 4 bases and the V segment lost 5 bases, leaving 11 bases of the junction unmatched. DNA for the CDR3: TGTGCCAGCAGTAAAGGGGGCAGGCCCCCTTACAATGAGCAGTTCTTC. Encoded protein: CASSKGGRPPYNEQFF. The full variable domain, completed using reference TRBV2 and TRBJ2-1, is EPEVTQTPSHQVTQMGQEVILRCVPISNHLYFYWYRQILGQKVEFLVSFYNNEISEKSEIFDDQFSVERPDGSNFTLKIRSTKLEDSAMYFCASSKGGRPPYNEQFFGPGTRLTVL.

This clonotype was counted only a few times. The V and J genes are TRBV20-1 and TRBJ2-2; either TRBD1 or TRBD2 may supply D (5 bases each). This CDR3 is 13 amino acids long. Germline V gene sequence: CDR1 DFQATT, CDR2 SNEGSKA (reference sequence). The chain's CDR3 is CGVWGLDTGELFF. In DNA form, the CDR3 reads TGCGGGGTTTGGGGGTTGGACACCGGGGAGCTGTTTTTT.

This clonotype came up a few times. The V gene is TRBV5-6, the J gene TRBJ2-3; tentatively, D is TRBD1 (6 bases). Germline CDR1 SGHDT, CDR2 YYEEEE. The germline V and J ends were trimmed by 2 bases and 1 base, with 20 bases remaining between them. The CDR3 is 18 amino acids. The CDR3 sequence is CASSFLGVLGAGTDTQYF. The CDR3 nucleotides read TGTGCCAGCAGCTTCTTGGGGGTCCTGGGGGCTGGCACAGATACGCAGTATTTT. The variable domain in full, with the rest retrieved from reference TRBV5-6 and TRBJ2-3, is DAGVTQSPTHLIKTRGQQVTLRCSPKSGHDTVSWYQQALGQGPQFIFQYYEEEERQRGNFPDRFSGHQFPNYSSELNVNALLLGDSALYLCASSFLGVLGAGTDTQYFGPGTRLTVL.

This clonotype was observed a few times. The rearrangement links TRBV25-1 to TRBJ2-5; weak D call: TRBD2 (7 bases). V dropped 3 bases and J dropped 3 bases, with 17 bases sitting between them. The CDR3 sequence is 16 residues long. CDR1 and CDR2 from the germline V gene are MGHDK and SYGVNS. The CDR3 loop reads CASSDLASGGEETQYF. The CDR3 nucleotides read TGTGCCAGCAGTGACCTAGCCTCGGGGGGCGAAGAGACCCAGTACTTC.

The table lists this clonotype with many counts. The gene calls are TRBV6-5 and TRBJ2-2; D call uncertain. This CDR3 contains 13 residues. Germline loops: CDR1 MNHEY, CDR2 SVGAGI. V dropped 4 bases and J dropped 5 bases, with 8 bases sitting between them. CDR3 in DNA: TGTGCCAGCAGTTCCACAAGGACCGGGGAGCTGTTTTTT. Its translation: CASSSTRTGELFF.